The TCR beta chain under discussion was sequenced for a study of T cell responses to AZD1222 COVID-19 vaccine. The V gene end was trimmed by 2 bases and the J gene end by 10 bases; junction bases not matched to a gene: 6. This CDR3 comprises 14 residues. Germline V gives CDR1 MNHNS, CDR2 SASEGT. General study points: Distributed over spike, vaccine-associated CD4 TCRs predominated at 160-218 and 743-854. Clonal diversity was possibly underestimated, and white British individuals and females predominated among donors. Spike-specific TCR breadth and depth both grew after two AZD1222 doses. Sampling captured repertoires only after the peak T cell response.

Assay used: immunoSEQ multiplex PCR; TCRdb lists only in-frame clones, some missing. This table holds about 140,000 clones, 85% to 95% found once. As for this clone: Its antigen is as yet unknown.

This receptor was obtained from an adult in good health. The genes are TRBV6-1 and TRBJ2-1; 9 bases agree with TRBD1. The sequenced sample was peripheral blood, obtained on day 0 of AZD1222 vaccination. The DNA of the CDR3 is TGTGCCAGCAGTGAATGGGGACAGGGAGGAGAGCAGTTCTTC. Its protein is CASSEWGQGGEQFF.